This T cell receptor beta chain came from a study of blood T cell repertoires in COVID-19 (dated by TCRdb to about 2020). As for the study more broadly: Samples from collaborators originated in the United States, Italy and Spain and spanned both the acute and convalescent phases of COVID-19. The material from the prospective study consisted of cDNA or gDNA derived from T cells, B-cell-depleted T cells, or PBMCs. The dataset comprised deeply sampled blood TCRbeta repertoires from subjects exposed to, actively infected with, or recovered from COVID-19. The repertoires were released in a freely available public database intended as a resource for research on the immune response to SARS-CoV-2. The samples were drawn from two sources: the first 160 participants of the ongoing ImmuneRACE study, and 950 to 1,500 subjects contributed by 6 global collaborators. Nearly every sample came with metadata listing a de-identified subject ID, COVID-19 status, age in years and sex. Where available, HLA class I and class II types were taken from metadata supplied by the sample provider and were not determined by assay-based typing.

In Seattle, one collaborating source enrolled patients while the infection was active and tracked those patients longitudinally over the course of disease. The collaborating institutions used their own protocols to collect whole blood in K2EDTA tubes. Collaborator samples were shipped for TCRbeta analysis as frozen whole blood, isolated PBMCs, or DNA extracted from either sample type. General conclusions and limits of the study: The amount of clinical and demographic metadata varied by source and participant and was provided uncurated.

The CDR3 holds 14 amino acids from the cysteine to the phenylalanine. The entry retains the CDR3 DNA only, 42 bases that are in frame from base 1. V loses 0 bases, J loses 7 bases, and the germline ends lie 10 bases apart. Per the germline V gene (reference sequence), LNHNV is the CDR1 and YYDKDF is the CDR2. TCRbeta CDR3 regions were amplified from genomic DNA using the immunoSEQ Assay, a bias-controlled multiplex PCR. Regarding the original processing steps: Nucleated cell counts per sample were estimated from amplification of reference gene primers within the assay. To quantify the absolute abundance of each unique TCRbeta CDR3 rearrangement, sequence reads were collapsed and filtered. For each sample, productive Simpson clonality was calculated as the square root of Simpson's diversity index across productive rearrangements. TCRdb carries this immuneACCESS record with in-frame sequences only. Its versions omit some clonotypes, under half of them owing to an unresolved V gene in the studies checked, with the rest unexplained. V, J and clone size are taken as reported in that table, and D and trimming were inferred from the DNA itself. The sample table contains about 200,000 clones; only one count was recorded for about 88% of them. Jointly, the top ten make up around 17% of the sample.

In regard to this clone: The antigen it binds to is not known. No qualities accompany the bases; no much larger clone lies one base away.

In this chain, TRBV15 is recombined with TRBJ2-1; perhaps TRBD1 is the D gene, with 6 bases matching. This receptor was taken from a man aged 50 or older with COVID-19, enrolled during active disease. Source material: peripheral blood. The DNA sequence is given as TGTGCCACCAGCAGAGATAATCAGGGGAATGAGCAGTTCTTC. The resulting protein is CATSRDNQGNEQFF.